The rows below give T cell receptor beta chains drawn from one sample of a study of PD-1 blockade in mismatch repair-deficient tumors. Sequenced by immunoSEQ multiplex PCR; TCRdb stores in-frame clones only, minus some. The sample holds 30,000 to 45,000 clones, over 80% seen once. Sample: PBMCs, taken 38 to 40 weeks after starting pembrolizumab. These receptors were obtained from an adult with mismatch repair-deficient cancer. Both conserved end residues are part of each CDR3. A D gene is named only where the DNA matches it firmly. Clone size is not always given. Where it is, it says once, few, many or a class for expanded clones.

V gene	J gene	clone size	D gene	CDR3 DNA	CDR3 protein
TRBV30	TRBJ2-5	NA	TRBD1	TGTGCCTGGAATCCAGGGGGTATCGAGACCCAGTACTTC	CAWNPGGIETQYF
TRBV9	TRBJ1-1	NA	NA	TGTGCCAGCACTTCTGGGGACTACACTGAAGCTTTCTTT	CASTSGDYTEAFF
TRBV18	TRBJ2-1	once	NA	TGTGCCAGCTCACCACCGGCCAACAGGGATGAGCAGTTCTTC	CASSPPANRDEQFF
TRBV7-2	TRBJ2-5	NA	TRBD2	TGTGCCAGCAGCTTGGGACTAGCGGGACCCCAAGAGACCCAGTACTTC	CASSLGLAGPQETQYF
TRBV28	TRBJ1-1	once	TRBD1	TGTGCCAGCAGTTTATTGGGTTTGGGCCCCCACTACAGGGGAGACACTGAAGCTTTCTTT	CASSLLGLGPHYRGDTEAFF
TRBV6-5	TRBJ2-5	NA	NA	TGTGCCAGCAGTTACTCCAGGTTACCCCAGTACTTC	CASSYSRLPQYF
TRBV5-1	TRBJ2-5	NA	TRBD1	TGCGCCAGCAGCTTGGCCCCAGGGGGCGAAGAGACCCAGTACTTC	CASSLAPGGEETQYF
TRBV2	TRBJ1-2	few	TRBD1	TGTGCCAGCAGTGAAGCGAGGACAGGGGGCCATGGCTACACCTTC	CASSEARTGGHGYTF
TRBV6-6	TRBJ2-1	NA	NA	TGTGCCAGCAGTTACTTGGGCGGGTACAATGAGCAGTTCTTC	CASSYLGGYNEQFF
TRBV15	TRBJ2-7	NA	TRBD2	TGTGCCACCAGCAGAGTGACTAGCGGGAGTCACGAGCAGTACTTC	CATSRVTSGSHEQYF
TRBV2	TRBJ1-5	NA	TRBD1	TGTGCCAGCAGTACAGGGGGTGACAATCAGCCCCAGCATTTT	CASSTGGDNQPQHF
TRBV9	TRBJ2-1	few	TRBD2	TGTGCCAGCAGCGAGGGAGGGAATTCAGACAATGAGCAGTTCTTC	CASSEGGNSDNEQFF
TRBV6-8	TRBJ2-5	NA	NA	TGTGCCAGCAGTTGCAAACAAGTTGTCAGGGATCAAGAGACCCAGTACTTC	CASSCKQVVRDQETQYF